This TCR beta chain derives from a study of regulatory T cells in long-lasting Graves disease. With iRepertoire HTBI primers and Arm-PCR of CDR3 regions, TCR beta libraries were built. Per the original data handling: Throughout the samples, researchers identified roughly 59 TRBV and roughly 13 TRBJ segments. From the multiplex PCR reads, TCRdb called clonotypes with MiXCR, one entry per CDR3 protein. In this record, the V and J calls reflect TCRdb's handling and not the investigators' own analysis. Of hundreds of thousands of distinct CDR3 sequences detected, 20% appear once; the ten largest clones hold 7% to 9.5%. This clonotype turned up a few times. Its antigen is undetermined. General observations from the study: Persistent Graves' disease cases displayed lower TCR diversity than newly diagnosed ones. Accuracy may have been reduced by the small sample size. Favoring TRBV28, TRBJ1-2 and TRBJ2-5 was a feature seen in persistent disease.

Trimming left V 6 bases short and J 4 bases short, with 9 bases between. This CDR3 comprises 11 residues. Germline V gene sequence: CDR1 SQVTM, CDR2 ANQGSEA. Time point: persistent/refractory GD, antithyroid drugs over 5 years with positive TRAb. PBMCs provided the RNA from which the TCR library was made. The chain carries TRBV29-1 and TRBJ1-1; D gene ambiguous. Specimen: peripheral blood mononuclear cells (PBMCs), collected when the disease was refractory, from a patient treated with antithyroid drugs. This receptor was obtained from a female donor with Graves disease. Here the CDR3 reads CSVLQTTEAFF. Written as DNA, the CDR3 is TGCAGCGTCCTACAGACCACTGAAGCTTTCTTT. Using reference TRBV29-1 and TRBJ1-1 for the parts outside the CDR3, the full variable domain is SAVISQKPSRDICQRGTSLTIQCQVDSQVTMMFWYRQQPGQSLTLIATANQGSEATYESGFVIDKFPISRPNLTFSTLTVSNMSPEDSSIYLCSVLQTTEAFFGQGTRLTVV.